The 28 T cell receptor beta chains in this list originate from one sample, sequenced in a study of T cell changes during pregnancy in multiple sclerosis. TCRdb's copy holds only in-frame clones and misses some; the assay was immunoSEQ multiplex PCR. The table includes about 79,000 clones, 80% to 95% detected once. The sequencing here drew on CD4+ T cells from peripheral blood mononuclear cells, taken in the second trimester of pregnancy. The source of these receptors is a female donor with multiple sclerosis, enrolled in a pregnancy study.

V gene TRBV19 combines with J gene TRBJ1-6, with 9 bases lining up with TRBD1. Germline values: CDR1 LNHDA, CDR2 SQIVND (reference sequence). Trimming cost V 7 bases and J 13 bases; bases outside gene matches: 8. This CDR3 is 13 amino acids long. CDR3 in DNA: TGTGCCAGTACCGGGACAGGGACCGGGCCCCTCCACTTT. This sequence encodes CASTGTGTGPLHF.

This chain joins TRBV27 and TRBJ1-2; 7 nucleotides agree with TRBD1. With V trimmed by 3 bases and J by 6 bases, 13 bases remained unmatched. CDR3 size: 16 residues. Germline CDR1 reads MNHEY; CDR2 reads SMNVEV (reference sequence). CDR3 in amino acids: CASSLSRGVRFDGYTF. In DNA form, the CDR3 reads TGTGCCAGCAGTTTGAGCAGGGGGGTCCGGTTTGATGGCTACACCTTC.

V gene TRBV9 combines with J gene TRBJ2-1; 7 nucleotides match TRBD2. With V trimmed by 0 bases and J by 3 bases, 3 bases remained unmatched. Germline assignment: CDR1 SGDLS and CDR2 YYNGEE. The CDR3 contains 15 residues. The CDR3 DNA sequence: TGTGCCAGCAGCGTAGAGGCTAGCGGCTACAATGAGCAGTTCTTC. Its protein product is CASSVEASGYNEQFF.

The chain couples TRBV5-1 to TRBJ2-5, with D possibly matching TRBD1 (6 bases). V lost 4 bases, J lost 5 bases, and 18 bases lay in between. The CDR3 consists of 15 residues. In germline, CDR1 is SGHRS, CDR2 YFSETQ. CDR3 protein: CASSATGTSRETQYF. CDR3 bases: TGCGCCAGCAGCGCCACCGGGACAAGCAGGGAGACCCAGTACTTC. Filled out from reference TRBV5-1 and TRBJ2-5, the complete variable domain reads KAGVTQTPRYLIKTRGQQVTLSCSPISGHRSVSWYQQTPGQGLQFLFEYFSETQRNKGNFPGRFSGRQFSNSRSEMNVSTLELGDSALYLCASSATGTSRETQYFGPGTRLLVL.

For the CDR3, the DNA is TGTGCCACTACGCAGGGTTTGGAGTACGAGCAGTACTTC. Translating gives CATTQGLEYEQYF. V gene TRBV10-3 combines with J gene TRBJ2-7; D might be TRBD1 (5 bases). Germline CDR1 is ENHRY and CDR2 is SYGVKD. The ends were cut back, 10 bases at V and 4 bases at J, with 17 bases in the middle. The CDR3 is 13 residues long.

The chain employs TRBV29-1 and TRBJ1-1; D possibly corresponds to TRBD1 (5 bases). The CDR3 totals 12 residues. V lost 7 bases and J 5 bases, leaving 14 bases between the germline ends. From germline, CDR1 is SQVTM and CDR2 ANQGSEA. The CDR3 DNA reads TGCAGCGGTCAGGGAAAATGGACTGAAGCTTTCTTT. It codes for CSGQGKWTEAFF.

J is TRBJ1-1 and V is TRBV7-2; TRBD1 is a possible D gene (6 bases). The V gene lost 2 bases and the J gene lost 0 bases, with 10 bases spanning the gap. The CDR3 totals 15 residues. Germline CDR1 is SGHTA and CDR2 is FQGNSA. This CDR3 reads CASSLLGQMNTEAFF. DNA for the CDR3: TGTGCCAGCAGCTTATTGGGACAAATGAACACTGAAGCTTTCTTT.

J is TRBJ2-7 and V is TRBV7-2; D is unresolved. CDR1 and CDR2 from the germline V gene are SGHTA and FQGNSA. Trimming cost V 1 base and J 2 bases, with 9 bases left between them. The CDR3 extends over 14 amino acids. The CDR3 DNA follows: TGTGCCAGCAGCTTAGGGCAGGTAGCCTACGAGCAGTACTTC. Amino acids: CASSLGQVAYEQYF.

The CDR3 DNA is TGTGCCAGCAGTTTAGATCCCAGATACGAGCAGTACTTC. Its protein is CASSLDPRYEQYF. The V gene is TRBV28, the J gene TRBJ2-7; D is ambiguous. The germline CDR1 and CDR2 sequences are MDHEN and SYDVKM. This CDR3 spans 13 amino acids. V lost 2 bases, J lost 4 bases, and 9 bases lay in between.

V is TRBV7-3 and J is TRBJ2-5; the match to TRBD1 covers 7 bases. The CDR3 runs to 15 residues. The germline CDR1 and CDR2 sequences are SGHTA and FQGTGA. Unmatched junction bases numbered 7, after V lost 1 base and J lost 5 bases. Here the CDR3 reads CASSLRQGNLETQYF. CDR3 coding DNA: TGTGCCAGCAGCTTAAGACAGGGTAATTTGGAGACCCAGTACTTC. Variable domain in full (rest from reference TRBV7-3 and TRBJ2-5): GAGVSQTPSNKVTEKGKYVELRCDPISGHTALYWYRQSLGQGPEFLIYFQGTGAADDSGLPNDRFFAVRPEGSVSTLKIQRTERGDSAVYLCASSLRQGNLETQYFGPGTRLLVL.

This clone was found a few times. This sequence joins TRBV14 and TRBJ1-2, with 8 bases aligning to TRBD1. From germline, CDR1 is SGHDN and CDR2 FVKESK. The CDR3 is 16 residues long. J gave up 6 bases and V 2 bases, and 11 bases lay outside the gene matches. CDR3: CASSQKKSGGFDGYTF. The CDR3 DNA is TGTGCCAGCAGCCAAAAAAAATCAGGGGGCTTTGATGGCTACACCTTC.

The chain has TRBV29-1 and TRBJ2-3, with D possibly being TRBD2 (6 bases). The CDR3 contains 16 residues. V was shortened by 4 bases and J by 0 bases, with 17 bases between the two germline ends. Germline V gene data show CDR1 as SQVTM and CDR2 as ANQGSEA. In DNA, the CDR3 is TGCAGCGTTGGAGTGACCGGAACTAGCAGCACAGATACGCAGTATTTT. It encodes CSVGVTGTSSTDTQYF.

The gene calls are TRBV7-2 and TRBJ2-6; 8 nucleotides align to TRBD2. Germline V gene sequence: CDR1 SGHTA, CDR2 FQGNSA. Trimming removed 0 bases from V and 0 bases from J; junction bases left unmatched: 7. The CDR3 spans 19 residues. The CDR3, as DNA: TGTGCCAGCAGCTTAGCGGCGGGGGGCCTCGACTCTGGGGCCAACGTCCTGACTTTC. Translated, it gives CASSLAAGGLDSGANVLTF. Filled out from reference TRBV7-2 and TRBJ2-6, the complete variable domain reads GAGVSQSPSNKVTEKGKDVELRCDPISGHTALYWYRQSLGQGLEFLIYFQGNSAPDKSGLPSDRFSAERTGGSVSTLTIQRTQQEDSAVYLCASSLAAGGLDSGANVLTFGAGSRLTVL.

The chain is built from TRBV28 and TRBJ1-2; the D gene is possibly TRBD1 (6 bases). CDR3 length equals 16 residues. CDR1 and CDR2 (germline): MDHEN, SYDVKM. Trimming stripped 4 bases from V and 4 bases from J, with 19 bases between. The CDR3 sequence: CASSWPWGRKGYGYTF. In nucleotides, the CDR3 is TGTGCCAGCAGTTGGCCCTGGGGGCGAAAAGGCTATGGCTACACCTTC.

The V call is TRBV6-5, the J call TRBJ1-2; 8 bases agree with TRBD1. Germline lookup yields CDR1 MNHEY and CDR2 SVGAGI. V lost 5 bases and J lost 11; bases outside the gene matches: 13. The CDR3 has 14 amino acids. CDR3 DNA sequence: TGTGCCAGCAGTCCCCCGGGACAGGTAGCTCGGTACACCTTC. Protein product: CASSPPGQVARYTF.

This CDR3 reads CASSVDRGTVNTGELFF. CDR3 bases: TGTGCCAGCAGCGTAGATAGAGGGACAGTAAACACCGGGGAGCTGTTTTTT. V and J are TRBV9 and TRBJ2-2; 7 positions match TRBD1. Germline values: CDR1 SGDLS, CDR2 YYNGEE. Trimming at V came to 0 bases and at J to 2 bases, leaving 7 bases not matched to a gene. The CDR3 loop spans 17 amino acids.

V is TRBV15 and J is TRBJ2-5; weak D call: TRBD1 (7 bases). This CDR3 spans 19 amino acids. Trimming took off 1 base at V and 6 bases at J, with 27 bases between the two ends. From germline, CDR1 is LNHNV and CDR2 YYDKDF (reference sequence). This chain's CDR3 is CATSRARPQSAGGLKTQYF. CDR3 nucleotide sequence: TGTGCCACCAGCAGAGCTAGGCCGCAATCGGCAGGGGGGTTGAAGACCCAGTACTTC.

The chain carries TRBV28 and TRBJ1-4; 7 bases are a match to TRBD1. The CDR3 totals 14 residues. V lost 5 bases to trimming and J lost 8 bases; unmatched junction nucleotides: 8. Germline values: CDR1 MDHEN, CDR2 SYDVKM. The CDR3 sequence: CASSGRGVGEKLFF. The DNA for the CDR3 is TGTGCCAGCAGTGGCAGGGGGGTAGGCGAAAAACTGTTTTTT.

The CDR3 bases are TGTGCCAGCAGCTCGGGACAGCGAATTACAGATACGCAGTATTTT. This sequence encodes CASSSGQRITDTQYF. This chain joins TRBV5-4 and TRBJ2-3; 7 bases are shared with TRBD1. This CDR3 contains 15 residues. The ends lost 3 bases at V and 3 bases at J; junction bases unmatched: 7. CDR1 and CDR2 (germline): SGHNT, YYREEE (reference sequence).

This chain joins TRBV7-9 and TRBJ1-3; D is perhaps TRBD1 (6 bases). The germline V gene encodes CDR1 SEHNR and CDR2 FQNEAQ (reference sequence). CDR3 length equals 14 residues. V gave up 3 bases and J gave up 2 bases, with 8 bases separating them. CDR3 protein: CASSLAGAGNTIYF. In DNA, the CDR3 is TGTGCCAGCAGCTTGGCAGGGGCTGGAAACACCATATATTTT.

The chain joins TRBV5-1 to TRBJ2-5, with D possibly matching TRBD2 (5 bases). The CDR3 contains 14 residues. Trimming cost V 0 bases and J 0 bases, with 6 bases left between them. Germline CDR1 is SGHRS and CDR2 is YFSETQ. DNA of the CDR3: TGCGCCAGCAGCTTGGGAGGGAACCAAGAGACCCAGTACTTC. Residues: CASSLGGNQETQYF.

The chain carries TRBV30 and TRBJ1-4; D might be TRBD1 (5 bases). This CDR3 spans 12 amino acids. Trimming took off 4 bases at V and 6 bases at J, with 9 bases between the two ends. Per the germline V gene, CDR1 is GTSNPN and CDR2 is SVGIG (reference sequence). The CDR3 is CAWNRGDEKLFF. CDR3 nucleotide sequence: TGTGCCTGGAACCGGGGGGATGAAAAACTGTTTTTT. Using reference TRBV30 and TRBJ1-4 for the parts outside the CDR3, the full variable domain is SQTIHQWPATLVQPVGSPLSLECTVEGTSNPNLYWYRQAAGRGLQLLFYSVGIGQISSEVPQNLSASRPQDRQFILSSKKLLLSDSGFYLCAWNRGDEKLFFGSGTQLSVL.

The J gene is TRBJ2-6, the V gene TRBV15; perhaps TRBD2 as D (6 bases). V lost 3 bases and J 1 base, leaving 16 bases between the germline ends. The CDR3 totals 18 residues. Germline V gene data show CDR1 as LNHNV and CDR2 as YYDKDF (reference sequence). The CDR3 bases are TGTGCCACCAGCAGGGGGGGACGGGGAGAATCTGGGGCCAACGTCCTGACTTTC. Translated, it gives CATSRGGRGESGANVLTF.

CDR3 sequence: CASSFDRDTQPQHF. The CDR3, as DNA: TGTGCCAGCAGCTTCGATCGAGACACTCAGCCCCAGCATTTT. J is TRBJ1-5 and V is TRBV7-9; D gene uncertain. The CDR3 has 14 amino acids. Germline V gene data show CDR1 as SEHNR and CDR2 as FQNEAQ (reference sequence). Trimming left V 3 bases short and J 6 bases short, with 12 bases between. The whole variable domain, filled in from reference TRBV7-9 and TRBJ1-5, reads DTGVSQNPRHKITKRGQNVTFRCDPISEHNRLYWYRQTLGQGPEFLTYFQNEAQLEKSRLLSDRFSAERPKGSFSTLEIQRTEQGDSAMYLCASSFDRDTQPQHFGDGTRLSIL.

The chain uses TRBV21-1 and TRBJ2-7; TRBD2, the table's D call, was not compared with the DNA. TRBV21-1 is annotated as a pseudogene. The CDR3 consists of 10 residues. CDR3 nucleotide sequence: TGTGCCAGCAGCTCGTACGAGCAGTACTTC. Its protein product is CASSSYEQYF.

The chain links TRBV15 to TRBJ2-7; D not resolved. Per germline, CDR1 LNHNV and CDR2 YYDKDF (reference sequence). This CDR3 region has 14 residues. Trimming cost V 0 bases and J 0 bases, with 6 bases left between them. CDR3 DNA sequence: TGTGCCACCAGCAGAGAACTGCTCTCCTACGAGCAGTACTTC. Protein product: CATSRELLSYEQYF.

The rearrangement links TRBV7-2 to TRBJ1-2; maybe TRBD1 (6 bases). CDR1 and CDR2 (germline): SGHTA, FQGNSA. This CDR3 contains 16 residues. The V end lost 0 bases, the J end lost 4 bases, and 15 bases lay between the germline ends. The DNA for the CDR3 is TGTGCCAGCAGCTTAGCTAGGTGGACAGAATTCTATGGCTACACCTTC. Translated: CASSLARWTEFYGYTF.

This sequence joins TRBV2 and TRBJ1-4, with 10 bases lining up with TRBD1. After removal of 5 bases from V and 6 bases from J, the junction contained 6 bases not matched to a gene. Per the germline V gene, CDR1 is SNHLY and CDR2 is FYNNEI. CDR3 length equals 15 residues. The CDR3 DNA follows: TGTGCCAGCAGTTCTATAGGGACAGGGGATGAAAAACTGTTTTTT. Amino acids: CASSSIGTGDEKLFF.